This TCR beta chain was found in a study of T cells expressing NK-cell markers. Whole-study results and caveats: The HCMV specificity of the expanded NKG2C+ T cell clones stayed unresolved. Of the CD8+ T cell pool in five or six donors, roughly 1.0-7.5% was accounted for by dominant NKG2C+ clonotypes.

As concerns this clonotype: What it recognizes is unknown.

The germline gives CDR1 DFQATT, CDR2 SNEGSKA (reference sequence). The CDR3 loop spans 15 amino acids. TCRdb reprocessed the 5' RACE reads and reports one entry per CDR3 protein, with no DNA. The table lists more than 400,000 distinct CDR3 sequences. The chain uses TRBV20-1 and TRBJ1-5; the TCRdb D gene call, TRBD1, has no DNA to confirm it. Sample: blood T cells: a sorted CD56 or NKG2C T cell subset, CD4+ or CD8+ T cells, or bulk PBMC T cells (not recorded which). The receptor was isolated from a woman aged 18 to 75 in good health. Here the CDR3 reads CSATVQAYSNQPQHF.